Listed below are T cell receptor beta chains from one sample, sequenced in a study of blood T cell repertoires in COVID-19. Assay: immunoSEQ multiplex PCR; the TCRdb copy retains only in-frame clones and omits some. Here the sample spans about 170,000 clones, around 83% being singletons. The sequenced sample was peripheral blood. The receptor source for this set is a woman between 65 and 79 years old who had recovered from COVID-19. CDR3s include the opening cysteine and the closing phenylalanine or tryptophan. The order of the fields is V gene, D gene, J gene, clone size, CDR3 DNA, CDR3 protein. D genes are given only for firm matches. A clone size is listed for some rows: how often the clone was seen (once, few, many), or a class if it is expanded.

V gene: TRBV2
D gene: NA
J gene: TRBJ1-3
clone size: NA
CDR3 DNA: TGTGCCAGCAGTGGTCGGAGGGCTGGGTCTGGAAACACCATATATTTT
CDR3 protein: CASSGRRAGSGNTIYF

V gene: TRBV9
D gene: NA
J gene: TRBJ1-5
clone size: NA
CDR3 DNA: TGTGCCAGCAGCGTAGAGGGAGGGGATCAGCCCCAGCATTTT
CDR3 protein: CASSVEGGDQPQHF

V gene: TRBV5-1
D gene: TRBD1
J gene: TRBJ1-3
clone size: many
CDR3 DNA: TGCGCCAGCAGGTGGGACAGCTCTGGAAACACCATATATTTT
CDR3 protein: CASRWDSSGNTIYF

V gene: TRBV7-3
D gene: NA
J gene: TRBJ2-1
clone size: NA
CDR3 DNA: TGTGCCAGCAGCCCTAGGTCCTACAATGAGCAGTTCTTC
CDR3 protein: CASSPRSYNEQFF

V gene: TRBV27
D gene: TRBD1
J gene: TRBJ1-3
clone size: once
CDR3 DNA: TGTGCCAGCAGCTTGGGACAGGGTGGTGGAAACACCATATATTTT
CDR3 protein: CASSLGQGGGNTIYF

V gene: TRBV5-1
D gene: NA
J gene: TRBJ2-1
clone size: once
CDR3 DNA: TGCGCCAGCAGCTTGGAGGGACTCGACAATGAGCAGTTCTTC
CDR3 protein: CASSLEGLDNEQFF

V gene: TRBV18
D gene: TRBD1
J gene: TRBJ1-4
clone size: NA
CDR3 DNA: TGTGCCAGCTCACCCGGGACAGGGGCGGAAAAACTGTTTTTT
CDR3 protein: CASSPGTGAEKLFF

V gene: TRBV29-1
D gene: TRBD1
J gene: TRBJ2-7
clone size: NA
CDR3 DNA: TGCAGCGTCGGAACCCCGGGACAGAATTACGAGCAGTACTTC
CDR3 protein: CSVGTPGQNYEQYF

V gene: TRBV4-1
D gene: NA
J gene: TRBJ2-7
clone size: NA
CDR3 DNA: TGCGCCAGCAGCCACGCAGGGGGGTTATCCTACGAGCAGTACTTC
CDR3 protein: CASSHAGGLSYEQYF

V gene: TRBV14
D gene: TRBD1
J gene: TRBJ1-1
clone size: NA
CDR3 DNA: TGTGCCAGCTCGGTACGGGACAGGGCAGGGGGCACTGAAGCTTTCTTT
CDR3 protein: CASSVRDRAGGTEAFF

V gene: TRBV7-2
D gene: NA
J gene: TRBJ2-7
clone size: NA
CDR3 DNA: TGTGCCAGCAGCGGGAGGCCGGGCTCCTACGAGCAGTACTTC
CDR3 protein: CASSGRPGSYEQYF

V gene: TRBV3-1/TRBV3-2
D gene: TRBD2
J gene: TRBJ2-1
clone size: few
CDR3 DNA: TGTGCCAGCAGCCGGGGGACTAGCGGGTACAATGAGCAGTTCTTC
CDR3 protein: CASSRGTSGYNEQFF

V gene: TRBV4-1
D gene: TRBD1
J gene: TRBJ1-4
clone size: NA
CDR3 DNA: TGCGCCAGCAGCCCCGGGGACAGCGATAATGAAAAACTGTTTTTT
CDR3 protein: CASSPGDSDNEKLFF

V gene: TRBV6-5
D gene: NA
J gene: TRBJ2-3
clone size: few
CDR3 DNA: TGTGCCAGCGGGCCGTTCCTATGGGATACGCAGTATTTT
CDR3 protein: CASGPFLWDTQYF

V gene: TRBV6-5
D gene: NA
J gene: TRBJ2-4
clone size: NA
CDR3 DNA: TGTGCCAGCACCCCGGGGGGCGGCCAAAACATTCAGTACTTC
CDR3 protein: CASTPGGGQNIQYF

V gene: TRBV2
D gene: TRBD1
J gene: TRBJ1-2
clone size: NA
CDR3 DNA: TGTGCCAGCAACCCCGAACAGGGGTATTTCTATGGCTACACCTTC
CDR3 protein: CASNPEQGYFYGYTF

V gene: TRBV7-8
D gene: NA
J gene: TRBJ2-3
clone size: NA
CDR3 DNA: TGTGCCAGCAGCTTAGTAGGGGGAGGGTCGACAGATACGCAGTATTTT
CDR3 protein: CASSLVGGGSTDTQYF

V gene: TRBV11-2
D gene: TRBD2
J gene: TRBJ2-3
clone size: NA
CDR3 DNA: TGTGCCAGCAGCCCCACCGGGAGGGTGTACACAGATACGCAGTATTTT
CDR3 protein: CASSPTGRVYTDTQYF

V gene: TRBV9
D gene: TRBD1
J gene: TRBJ2-1
clone size: NA
CDR3 DNA: TGTGCCAGCAGCGCCACAGGGGCCAATGAGCAGTTCTTC
CDR3 protein: CASSATGANEQFF